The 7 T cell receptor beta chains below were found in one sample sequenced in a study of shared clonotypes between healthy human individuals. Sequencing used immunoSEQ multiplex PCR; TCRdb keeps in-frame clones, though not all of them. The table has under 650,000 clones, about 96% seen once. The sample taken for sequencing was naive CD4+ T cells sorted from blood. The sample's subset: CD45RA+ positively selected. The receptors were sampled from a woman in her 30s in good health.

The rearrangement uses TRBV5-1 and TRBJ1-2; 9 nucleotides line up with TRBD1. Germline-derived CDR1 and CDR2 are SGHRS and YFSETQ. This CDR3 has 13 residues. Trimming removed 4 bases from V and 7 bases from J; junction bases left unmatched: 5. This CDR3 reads CASSPGQGSGYTF. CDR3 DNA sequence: TGCGCCAGCAGCCCCGGACAGGGGAGTGGCTACACCTTC.

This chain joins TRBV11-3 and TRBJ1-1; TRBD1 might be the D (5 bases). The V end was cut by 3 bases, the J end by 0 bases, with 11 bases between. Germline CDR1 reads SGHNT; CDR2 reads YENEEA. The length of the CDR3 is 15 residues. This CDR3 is CASSFPGRVNTEAFF. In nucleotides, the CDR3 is TGTGCCAGCAGCTTCCCCGGCAGGGTGAACACTGAAGCTTTCTTT.

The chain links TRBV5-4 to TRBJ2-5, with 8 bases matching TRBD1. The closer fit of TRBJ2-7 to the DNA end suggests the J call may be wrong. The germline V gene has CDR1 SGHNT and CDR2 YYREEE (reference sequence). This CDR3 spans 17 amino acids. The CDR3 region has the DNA TGTGCCAGCAGCTTTGGAGGCAGGGGGCCTTTTTCCTACGAGCAGTACTTC. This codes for CASSFGGRGPFSYEQYF.

The CDR3 nucleotides read TGTGCCAGCAGCCCCCGGACAGAAGCAGTGAGCACAGATACGCAGTATTTT. Its protein product is CASSPRTEAVSTDTQYF. V gene TRBV11-1 combines with J gene TRBJ2-3; D may be TRBD1 (6 bases). Germline V gene sequence: CDR1 SGHAT, CDR2 FQDESV (reference sequence). V was pared by 5 bases and J by 0 bases, with 18 bases between. The CDR3 spans 17 residues.

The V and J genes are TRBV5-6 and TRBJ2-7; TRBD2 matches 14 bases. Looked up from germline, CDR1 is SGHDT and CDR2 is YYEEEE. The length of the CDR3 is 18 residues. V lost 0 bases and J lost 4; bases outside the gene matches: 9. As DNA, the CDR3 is TGTGCCAGCAGCTTGGCTCCGGGACTAGCGGGAGTAAGGTACGAGCAGTACTTC. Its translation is CASSLAPGLAGVRYEQYF.

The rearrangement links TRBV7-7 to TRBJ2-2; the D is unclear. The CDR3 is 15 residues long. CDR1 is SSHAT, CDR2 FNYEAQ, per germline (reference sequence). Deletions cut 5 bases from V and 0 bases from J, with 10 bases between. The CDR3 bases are TGTGCCAGCAGCCCTACTAACGCGAACACCGGGGAGCTGTTTTTT. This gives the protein CASSPTNANTGELFF.

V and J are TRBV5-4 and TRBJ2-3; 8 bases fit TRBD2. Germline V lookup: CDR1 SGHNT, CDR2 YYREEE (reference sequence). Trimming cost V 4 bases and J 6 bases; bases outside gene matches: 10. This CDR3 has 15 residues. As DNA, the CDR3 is TGTGCCAGCAGCCAAAGCGGGAGAGGAGCGGATACGCAGTATTTT. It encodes CASSQSGRGADTQYF. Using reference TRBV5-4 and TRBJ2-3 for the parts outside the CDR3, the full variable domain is ETGVTQSPTHLIKTRGQQVTLRCSSQSGHNTVSWYQQALGQGPQFIFQYYREEENGRGNFPPRFSGLQFPNYSSELNVNALELDDSALYLCASSQSGRGADTQYFGPGTRLTVL.